What follows describes a single T cell receptor (beta chain). Its cognate antigen is unknown. This sample was taken from a study of shared clonotypes between healthy human individuals. Study observations and caveats: The four-donor shared clonotypes exceeded non-shared clonotypes in generation probability, with non-shared ones scoring lower. Represented genetic and exposure-history diversity was restricted by having few donors.

Clones were sequenced by immunoSEQ multiplex PCR, and TCRdb holds only the in-frame ones, with some missing. The repertoire has approximately 940,000 clones, over 60% of them found once; the top ten carry approximately 1.5%. Everyone who donated was a Caucasian adult who lived in Nashville, Tennessee. The sequenced sample consisted of memory CD4+ T cells sorted from blood. Noted subset: CD45RA-negative fraction. This receptor was taken from a man aged 18 to 30 in good health.

CDR3 bases: TGTGCCAGCAGTTTATCAGGGTGGAATTCACCCCTCCACTTT. Translated, it gives CASSLSGWNSPLHF. The J gene is TRBJ1-6, the V gene TRBV27; D call uncertain. V shed 0 bases and J shed 7 bases, with 7 bases lying between them. Germline V gene sequence: CDR1 MNHEY, CDR2 SMNVEV (reference sequence). The CDR3 is 14 amino acids.